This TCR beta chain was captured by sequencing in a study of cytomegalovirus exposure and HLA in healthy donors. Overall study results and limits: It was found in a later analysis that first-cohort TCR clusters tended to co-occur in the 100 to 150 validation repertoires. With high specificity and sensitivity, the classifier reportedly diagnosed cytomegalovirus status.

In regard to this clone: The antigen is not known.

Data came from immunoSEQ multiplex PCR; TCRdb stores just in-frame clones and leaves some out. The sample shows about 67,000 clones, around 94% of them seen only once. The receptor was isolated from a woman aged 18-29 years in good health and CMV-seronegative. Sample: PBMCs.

The CDR3: CASSPTSGGAGEQFF. CDR3 coding DNA: TGCGCCAGCAGCCCAACTAGCGGGGGGGCGGGGGAGCAGTTCTTC. The V and J genes are TRBV5-1 and TRBJ2-1; 13 nucleotides agree with TRBD2. The CDR3 extends over 15 amino acids. V dropped 4 bases and J dropped 10; count of bases not matched to a gene: 8. Per the germline V gene, CDR1 is SGHRS and CDR2 is YFSETQ.